This record covers a single T cell receptor (beta chain). This record comes from a study of blood T cells in healthy people across ages. Through a sample-barcoded 5' primer and a J-beta primer mix, a second PCR was run for roughly 6 to 12 cycles. TCRdb reprocessed the 5' RACE reads with MiXCR, giving one entry per CDR3 protein. This table has some 1,800,000 distinct CDR3 sequences, about 39% appearing once. The CDR3 is 13 residues long. Trimming took off 4 bases at V and 4 bases at J, with 13 bases between the two ends. Germline V gives CDR1 SQVTM, CDR2 ANQGSEA. The origin of this receptor is a human donor in good health. Sequenced input: blood. The genes are TRBV29-1 and TRBJ1-1, with D possibly being TRBD1 (5 bases). CDR3 DNA sequence: TGCAGCGTTGGAATGGGGGGACCCACTGAAGCTTTCTTT. This codes for CSVGMGGPTEAFF.